Below are 6 T cell receptor beta chains sequenced from a single sample in a study of blood T cell repertoires in COVID-19. Clones were read by immunoSEQ multiplex PCR, and TCRdb kept only the in-frame ones, dropping some. The profile shows roughly 53,000 clones, 60% to 80% of them singletons. The sequencing sample was made of peripheral blood. Receptors originate from a man between 65 and 85 years old with active or convalescent COVID-19.

This clone was counted only a few times. The chain recombines TRBV4-1 with TRBJ1-6, with TRBD1 matching 7 bases. Germline V gene data show CDR1 as MGHRA and CDR2 as YSYEKL. The CDR3 loop spans 15 amino acids. V lost 2 bases to trimming and J lost 6 bases; unmatched junction nucleotides: 4. The DNA of the CDR3 is TGCGCCAGCAGCCAATTGACAGGGTCTAATTCACCCCTCCACTTT. This sequence encodes CASSQLTGSNSPLHF.

The V gene is TRBV21-1, the J gene TRBJ1-3. TRBV21-1 is a pseudogene. The CDR3 has 15 amino acids. In DNA, the CDR3 is TGTGCCAGCAGAAACGAGGGAGCTTCTGGAAACACCATATATTTT. Translation gives CASRNEGASGNTIYF.

The V and J genes are TRBV2 and TRBJ2-3, with D perhaps matching TRBD2 (6 bases). V was trimmed by 4 bases and J by 0 bases, leaving 11 bases between them. Germline V CDR1 and CDR2: SNHLY, FYNNEI. This CDR3 has 15 residues. The CDR3 nucleotides read TGTGCCAGCAGTGTTGCGGGGACTAGCACAGATACGCAGTATTTT. It encodes CASSVAGTSTDTQYF.

This chain links TRBV14 with TRBJ1-4; possibly TRBD1 for D (5 bases). The CDR3 has 17 amino acids. Germline CDR1 SGHDN, CDR2 FVKESK. Trimming removed 0 bases at V and 6 bases at J, with 17 bases between. The CDR3 loop reads CASSQELEGAIYEKLFF. CDR3 sequence (DNA): TGTGCCAGCAGCCAAGAATTAGAAGGGGCGATTTATGAAAAACTGTTTTTT.

The rearrangement joins TRBV9 to TRBJ1-2; D gene ambiguous. Trimming took 0 bases from V and 4 from J, leaving 22 bases between them. This CDR3 spans 18 amino acids. CDR1 and CDR2 from the germline V gene are SGDLS and YYNGEE. The CDR3 nucleotides are TGTGCCAGCAGCGTAGTTACGGGATTACCCCATATATCCTATGGCTACACCTTC. Amino acid sequence: CASSVVTGLPHISYGYTF.

The chain carries TRBV6-5 and TRBJ1-2, with D possibly TRBD1 on 5 matching bases. Germline loops: CDR1 MNHEY, CDR2 SVGAGI. This CDR3 is 12 amino acids long. V lost 2 bases and J lost 8, with 9 bases in between. The chain's CDR3 is CASSYGGVGYTF. In nucleotides, the CDR3 is TGTGCCAGCAGTTACGGGGGGGTAGGCTACACCTTC.